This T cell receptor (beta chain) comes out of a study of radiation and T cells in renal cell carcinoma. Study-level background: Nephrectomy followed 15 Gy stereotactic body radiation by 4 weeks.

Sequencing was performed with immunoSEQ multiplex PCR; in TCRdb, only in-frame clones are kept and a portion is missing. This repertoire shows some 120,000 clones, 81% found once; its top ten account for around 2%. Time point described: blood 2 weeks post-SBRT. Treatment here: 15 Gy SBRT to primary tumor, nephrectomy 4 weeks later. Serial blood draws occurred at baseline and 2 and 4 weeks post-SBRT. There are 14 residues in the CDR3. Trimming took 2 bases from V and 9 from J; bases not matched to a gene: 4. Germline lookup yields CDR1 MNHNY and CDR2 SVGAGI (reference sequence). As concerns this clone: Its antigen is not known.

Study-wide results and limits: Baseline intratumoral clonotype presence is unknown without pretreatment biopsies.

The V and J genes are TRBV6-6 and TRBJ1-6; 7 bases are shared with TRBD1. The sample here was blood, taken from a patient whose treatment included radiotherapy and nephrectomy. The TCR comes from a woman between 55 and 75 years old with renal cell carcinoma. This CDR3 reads CASSYGQESSPLHF. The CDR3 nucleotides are TGTGCCAGCAGTTACGGACAGGAGTCTTCACCCCTCCACTTT.